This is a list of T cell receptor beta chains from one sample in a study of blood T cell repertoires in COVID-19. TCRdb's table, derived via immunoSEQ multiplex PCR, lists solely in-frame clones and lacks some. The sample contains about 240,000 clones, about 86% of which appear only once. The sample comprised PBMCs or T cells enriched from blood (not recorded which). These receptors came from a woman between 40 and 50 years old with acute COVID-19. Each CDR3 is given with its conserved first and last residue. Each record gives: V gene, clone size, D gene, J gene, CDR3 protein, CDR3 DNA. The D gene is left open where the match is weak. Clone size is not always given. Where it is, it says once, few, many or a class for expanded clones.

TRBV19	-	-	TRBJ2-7	CASSPQGFGEQYF	TGTGCCAGTAGTCCGCAGGGATTCGGCGAGCAGTACTTC
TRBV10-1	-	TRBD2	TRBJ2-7	CASSPLAGGHEQYF	TGCGCCAGCAGTCCACTAGCGGGAGGCCACGAGCAGTACTTC
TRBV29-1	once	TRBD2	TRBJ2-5	CSVVMRERETQYF	TGCAGCGTTGTTATGCGGGAGAGGGAGACCCAGTACTTC
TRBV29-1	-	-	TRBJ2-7	CSVKRRGDEQYF	TGCAGCGTTAAGAGGCGGGGCGACGAGCAGTACTTC
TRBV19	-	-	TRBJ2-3	CASTLSSGFQGDTQYF	TGTGCCAGTACCCTATCCTCAGGTTTTCAGGGAGATACGCAGTATTTT
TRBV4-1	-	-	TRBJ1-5	CASSQGSQPQHF	TGCGCCAGCAGCCAGGGGAGTCAGCCCCAGCATTTT
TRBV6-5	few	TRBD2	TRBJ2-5	CANSGSVETQYF	TGTGCCAATAGCGGGAGTGTAGAGACCCAGTACTTC
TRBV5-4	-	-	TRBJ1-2	CASSGGSGGYGYTF	TGTGCCAGCAGCGGGGGATCGGGGGGCTATGGCTACACCTTC
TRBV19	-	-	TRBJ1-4	CASSLSRGEKLFF	TGTGCCAGTAGTCTAAGTCGGGGTGAAAAACTGTTTTTT
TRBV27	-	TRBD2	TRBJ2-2	CASSLSLAGSNTGELFF	TGTGCCAGCAGTTTATCACTAGCGGGATCGAACACCGGGGAGCTGTTTTTT
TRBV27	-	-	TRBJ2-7	CATHRGRGEDEQYF	TGTGCCACCCATAGGGGCAGGGGCGAGGACGAGCAGTACTTC
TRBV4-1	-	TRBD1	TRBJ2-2	CASSPPRGQGDTGELFF	TGCGCCAGCAGCCCCCCGAGGGGGCAGGGGGACACCGGGGAGCTGTTTTTT
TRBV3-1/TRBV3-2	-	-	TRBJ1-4	CASSRGPWATNEKLFF	TGTGCCAGCAGCAGAGGTCCGTGGGCAACTAATGAAAAACTGTTTTTT
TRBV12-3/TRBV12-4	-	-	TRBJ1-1	CASKIQYEAFF	TGTGCCAGCAAGATACAGTATGAAGCTTTCTTT
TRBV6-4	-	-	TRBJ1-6	CASSQAINSPLHF	TGTGCCAGCAGCCAGGCAATTAATTCACCCCTCCACTTT
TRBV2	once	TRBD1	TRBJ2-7	CASRGQGAGEQYF	TGTGCCAGCAGGGGGCAGGGGGCGGGCGAGCAGTACTTC
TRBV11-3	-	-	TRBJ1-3	CASSLEYGDTIYF	TGTGCCAGCAGCTTAGAATACGGGGACACCATATATTTT
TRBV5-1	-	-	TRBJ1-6	CASSHQDSDSPLHF	TGCGCCAGCAGCCACCAGGATAGTGATTCACCCCTCCACTTT
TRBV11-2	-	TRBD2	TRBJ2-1	CASIITEAAGGSYNEQFF	TGTGCCAGCATCATTACGGAAGCTGCGGGAGGTTCATACAATGAGCAGTTCTTC
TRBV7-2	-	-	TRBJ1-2	CASSPANYGYTF	TGTGCCAGCAGCCCGGCTAACTATGGCTACACCTTC
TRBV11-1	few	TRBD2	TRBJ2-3	CASSLVAGGPGDTQYF	TGTGCCAGCAGCTTAGTAGCGGGAGGGCCCGGTGATACGCAGTATTTT
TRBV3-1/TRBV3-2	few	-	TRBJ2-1	CASSQTRRGNEQFF	TGTGCCAGCAGCCAGACAAGGAGGGGCAATGAGCAGTTCTTC
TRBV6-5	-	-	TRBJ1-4	CASSYSMAGEEKLFF	TGTGCCAGCAGTTACTCGATGGCAGGGGAAGAAAAACTGTTTTTT
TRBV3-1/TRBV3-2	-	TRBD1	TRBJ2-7	CASSPSNGQGFLDQYF	TGTGCCAGCAGCCCAAGCAACGGACAGGGTTTTTTGGATCAGTACTTC
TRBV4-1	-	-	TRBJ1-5	CASSQARTGSQPQHF	TGCGCCAGCAGCCAAGCTCGTACAGGGTCCCAGCCCCAGCATTTT
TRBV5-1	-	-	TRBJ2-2	CASSTAIGDTGELFF	TGCGCCAGCAGTACGGCCATAGGGGACACCGGGGAGCTGTTTTTT
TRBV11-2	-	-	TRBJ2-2	CASSQEVTNTGELFF	TGTGCCAGCAGCCAGGAGGTGACGAACACCGGGGAGCTGTTTTTT
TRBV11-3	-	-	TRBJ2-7	CASSQMGGEQYF	TGTGCCAGCAGTCAAATGGGAGGAGAGCAGTACTTC
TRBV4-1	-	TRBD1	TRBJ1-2	CASSQDMQGAQFDGYTF	TGCGCCAGCAGCCAAGATATGCAGGGGGCGCAATTCGATGGCTACACCTTC
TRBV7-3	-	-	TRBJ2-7	CASSQDGTANYEQYF	TGTGCCAGCAGCCAAGACGGGACTGCGAACTACGAGCAGTACTTC
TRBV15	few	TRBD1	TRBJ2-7	CATSRGRTGGNHEQYF	TGTGCCACCAGCAGGGGTCGGACAGGGGGTAATCACGAGCAGTACTTC
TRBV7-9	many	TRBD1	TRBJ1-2	CASSPGQGALGYTF	TGTGCCAGCAGCCCAGGACAGGGGGCGTTGGGCTACACCTTC
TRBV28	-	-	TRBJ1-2	CASSPGRGAAYGYTF	TGTGCCAGCAGTCCAGGGCGGGGGGCGGCCTATGGCTACACCTTC
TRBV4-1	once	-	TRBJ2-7	CASSQVATDPLEQYF	TGCGCCAGCAGCCAAGTTGCGACAGACCCCCTGGAGCAGTACTTC
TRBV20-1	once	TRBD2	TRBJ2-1	CSASSRTSGRYNEQFF	TGCAGTGCTAGTAGTCGGACTAGCGGGAGATACAATGAGCAGTTCTTC
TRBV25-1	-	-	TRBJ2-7	CASSTTGTYEQYF	TGTGCCAGCAGCACGACAGGAACCTACGAGCAGTACTTC
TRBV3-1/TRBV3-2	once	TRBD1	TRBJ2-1	CASSQAGGNEQFF	TGTGCCAGCAGCCAGGCAGGGGGAAATGAGCAGTTCTTC
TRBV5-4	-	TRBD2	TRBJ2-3	CASSLWLAGGTDTQYF	TGTGCCAGCAGCTTGTGGCTAGCGGGAGGCACAGATACGCAGTATTTT
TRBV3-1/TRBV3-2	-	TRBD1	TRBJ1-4	CASSQEQTGEKLFF	TGTGCCAGCAGCCAAGAGCAGACAGGGGAAAAACTGTTTTTT
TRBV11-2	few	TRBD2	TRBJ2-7	CASRPLAGADEQYF	TGTGCCAGCAGACCACTAGCGGGAGCGGACGAGCAGTACTTC
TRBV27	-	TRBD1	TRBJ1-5	CASSLRDPSSLDRENQPQHF	TGTGCCAGCAGTTTACGGGATCCCAGTTCGCTCGACAGGGAAAATCAGCCCCAGCATTTT
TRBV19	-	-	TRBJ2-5	CASSDRYQETQYF	TGTGCCAGTAGCGACAGGTATCAAGAGACCCAGTACTTC
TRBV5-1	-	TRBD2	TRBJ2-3	CASASGISTDTQYF	TGCGCCAGCGCTAGCGGGATAAGCACAGATACGCAGTATTTT
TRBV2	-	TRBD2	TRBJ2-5	CASSEERIAGKETQYF	TGTGCCAGCAGTGAAGAGCGTATAGCGGGAAAAGAGACCCAGTACTTC
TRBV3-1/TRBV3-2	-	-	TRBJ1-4	CASSQGRLTNEKLFF	TGTGCCAGCAGCCAAGGTCGTCTCACTAATGAAAAACTGTTTTTT
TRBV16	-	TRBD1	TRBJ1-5	CASSLSGTGEEQPQHF	TGTGCCAGCAGCCTCTCCGGGACAGGGGAAGAACAGCCCCAGCATTTT